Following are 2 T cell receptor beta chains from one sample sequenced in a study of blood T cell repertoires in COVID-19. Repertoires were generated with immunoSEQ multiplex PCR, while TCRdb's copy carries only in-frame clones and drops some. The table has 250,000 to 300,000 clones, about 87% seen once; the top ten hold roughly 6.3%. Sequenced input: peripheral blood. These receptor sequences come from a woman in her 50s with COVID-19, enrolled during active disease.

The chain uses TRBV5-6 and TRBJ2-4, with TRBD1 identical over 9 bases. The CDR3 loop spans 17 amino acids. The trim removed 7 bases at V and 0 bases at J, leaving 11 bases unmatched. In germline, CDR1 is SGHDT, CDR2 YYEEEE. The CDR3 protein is CASGVTGTGIAKNIQYF. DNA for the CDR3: TGTGCCAGCGGCGTCACCGGGACAGGGATAGCCAAAAACATTCAGTACTTC.

CDR3 coding DNA: TGTGCCACCAGTGCCTTCCCGGGACAGGGCGACGCCACCGGGGAGCTGTTTTTT. Its protein is CATSAFPGQGDATGELFF. The chain has TRBV24-1 and TRBJ2-2; 9 positions agree with TRBD1. Trimming at V came to 5 bases and at J to 4 bases, leaving 13 bases not matched to a gene. The CDR3 spans 18 residues. Germline CDR1 reads KGHDR; CDR2 reads SFDVKD.